This T cell receptor (beta chain) was recovered during a study of T-cell reconstitution after alpha-beta-depleted transplantation in children. This clonotype has a count of ten or more. Per the germline V gene, CDR1 is DFQATT and CDR2 is SNEGSKA (reference sequence). V was clipped by 3 bases and J by 1 base, with 9 bases between them. This CDR3 is 13 amino acids long. The TCRbeta library was prepared with unique molecular identifiers. Each CDR3 protein is one row after TCRdb ran MiXCR on the PCR reads. This table holds about 580,000 distinct CDR3 sequences, under 25% found once. V usage is TRBV20-1 and J usage is TRBJ2-5, with no clear D. This specimen was PBMCs, mostly from graft donor cells, taken 360 days after TCRalphabeta/CD19-depleted stem cell transplant. This TCR was sampled from a boy younger than two who had a stem cell transplant for acute myeloid leukemia, so the T cells may come from the graft donor. The CDR3 DNA reads TGCAGTGCTAGTAATAGATTCCAAGAGACCCAGTACTTC. Translating it yields CSASNRFQETQYF.